The TCR beta chain described here comes from a study of T cell repertoires in cytomegalovirus infection. On the study more broadly: Through public TCR beta signatures, both CMV infection and matching HLA type were indicated. General study points: Dominating the ex vivo response were HLA-C-restricted CMV-specific TCR beta clonotypes.

TCRdb itself ran the reads through MiXCR, one entry per CDR3 protein. There are about 300,000 distinct CDR3 sequences in the sample; roughly 25% occur only once, and around 14% lies in the top ten. Details on this clonotype: Antigen unknown.

The CDR3 length is 11 residues. Per germline, CDR1 ENHRY and CDR2 SYGVKD. Trimming removed 7 bases at V and 3 bases at J, with 7 bases between. The specimen was PBMCs. V and J are TRBV10-3 and TRBJ2-7; maybe TRBD2 (5 bases). The receptor comes from a human donor in good health (CMV status not recorded). Some clones in this sample may be carry-over from other donors' samples. The CDR3 spells CAIKGGYEQYF. The DNA for the CDR3 is TGTGCCATCAAAGGAGGCTACGAGCAGTACTTC.